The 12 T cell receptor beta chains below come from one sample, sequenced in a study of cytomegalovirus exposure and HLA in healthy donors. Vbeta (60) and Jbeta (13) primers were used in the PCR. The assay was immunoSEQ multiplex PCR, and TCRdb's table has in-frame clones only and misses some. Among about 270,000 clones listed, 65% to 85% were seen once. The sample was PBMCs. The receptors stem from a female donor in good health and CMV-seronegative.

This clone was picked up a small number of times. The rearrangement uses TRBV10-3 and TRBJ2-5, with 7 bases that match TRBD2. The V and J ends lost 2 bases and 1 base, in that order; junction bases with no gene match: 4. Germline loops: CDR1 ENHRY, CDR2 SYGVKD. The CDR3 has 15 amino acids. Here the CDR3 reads CAISEKRTSQETQYF. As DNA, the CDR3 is TGTGCCATCAGTGAGAAGAGGACTAGCCAAGAGACCCAGTACTTC.

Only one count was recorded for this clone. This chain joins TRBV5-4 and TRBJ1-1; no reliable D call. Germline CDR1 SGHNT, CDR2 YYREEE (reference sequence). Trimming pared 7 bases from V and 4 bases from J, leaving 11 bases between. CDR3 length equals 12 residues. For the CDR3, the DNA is TGTGCCAGCCGCCGGGGTGGCACTGAAGCTTTCTTT. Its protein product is CASRRGGTEAFF.

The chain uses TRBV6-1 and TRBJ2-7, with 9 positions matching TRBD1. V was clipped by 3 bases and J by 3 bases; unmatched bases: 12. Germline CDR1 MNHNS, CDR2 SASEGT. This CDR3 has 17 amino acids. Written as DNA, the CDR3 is TGTGCCAGCAGTGAGATCGCCCGGACAGGGGTCTTCTACGAGCAGTACTTC. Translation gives CASSEIARTGVFYEQYF.

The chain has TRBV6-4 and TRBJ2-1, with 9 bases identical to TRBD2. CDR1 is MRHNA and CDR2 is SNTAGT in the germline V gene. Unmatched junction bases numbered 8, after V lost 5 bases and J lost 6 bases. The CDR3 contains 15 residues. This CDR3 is CASSLTLAGTNEQFF. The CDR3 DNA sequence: TGTGCCAGCAGTCTCACGCTAGCGGGAACCAATGAGCAGTTCTTC.

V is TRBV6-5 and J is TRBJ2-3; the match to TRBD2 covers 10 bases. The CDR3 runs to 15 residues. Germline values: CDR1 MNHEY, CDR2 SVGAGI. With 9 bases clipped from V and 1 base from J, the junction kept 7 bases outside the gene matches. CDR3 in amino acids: CASSRTSGGTDTQYF. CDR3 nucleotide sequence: TGTGCCAGTTCTAGGACTAGCGGAGGCACAGATACGCAGTATTTT.

The CDR3 DNA sequence: TGCGCCAGCAGCTTAGCGGGAGTAGGGTACGAGCAGTACTTC. This translates into CASSLAGVGYEQYF. The genes are TRBV5-1 and TRBJ2-7, with TRBD2 matching over 8 bases. V dropped 2 bases and J dropped 4; count of bases not matched to a gene: 5. The CDR3 has 14 amino acids. CDR1 is SGHRS, CDR2 YFSETQ, per germline.

The CDR3 loop reads CASSRGGGNGGANVLTF. DNA of the CDR3: TGTGCCAGCAGCAGAGGGGGGGGCAATGGTGGGGCCAACGTCCTGACTTTC. The V and J genes are TRBV7-8 and TRBJ2-6, with TRBD2 as a possible D gene (7 bases). Trimming took off 5 bases at V and 3 bases at J, with 17 bases between the two ends. Per the germline V gene, CDR1 is SGHVS and CDR2 is FQNEAQ. This CDR3 region has 17 residues.

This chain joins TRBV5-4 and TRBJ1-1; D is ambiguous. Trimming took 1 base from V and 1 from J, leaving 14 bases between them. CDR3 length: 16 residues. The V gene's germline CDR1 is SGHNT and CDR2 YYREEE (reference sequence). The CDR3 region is CASSLFMRAGNTEAFF. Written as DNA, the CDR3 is TGTGCCAGCAGCTTGTTTATGAGGGCGGGGAACACTGAAGCTTTCTTT.

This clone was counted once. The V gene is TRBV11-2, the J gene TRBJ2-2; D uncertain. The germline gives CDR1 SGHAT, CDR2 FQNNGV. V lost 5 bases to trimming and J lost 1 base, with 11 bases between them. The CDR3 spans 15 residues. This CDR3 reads CASSQTELNTGELFF. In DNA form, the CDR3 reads TGTGCCAGCAGCCAAACCGAGCTGAACACCGGGGAGCTGTTTTTT.

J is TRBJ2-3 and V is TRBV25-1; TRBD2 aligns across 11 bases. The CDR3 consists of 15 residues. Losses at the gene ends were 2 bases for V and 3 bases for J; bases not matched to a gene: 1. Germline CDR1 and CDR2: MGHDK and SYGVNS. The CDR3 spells CASSELAGGTDTQYF. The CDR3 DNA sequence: TGTGCCAGCAGTGAACTAGCGGGAGGAACAGATACGCAGTATTTT. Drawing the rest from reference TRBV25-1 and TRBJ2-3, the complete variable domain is EADIYQTPRYLVIGTGKKITLECSQTMGHDKMYWYQQDPGMELHLIHYSYGVNSTEKGDLSSESTVSRIRTEHFPLTLESARPSHTSQYLCASSELAGGTDTQYFGPGTRLTVL.

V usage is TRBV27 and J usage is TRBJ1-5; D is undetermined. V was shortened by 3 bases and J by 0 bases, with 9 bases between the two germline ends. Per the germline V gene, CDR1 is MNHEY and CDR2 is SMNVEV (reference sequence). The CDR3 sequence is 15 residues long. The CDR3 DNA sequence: TGTGCCAGCAGTTTGACACCTCTTAGCAATCAGCCCCAGCATTTT. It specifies CASSLTPLSNQPQHF.

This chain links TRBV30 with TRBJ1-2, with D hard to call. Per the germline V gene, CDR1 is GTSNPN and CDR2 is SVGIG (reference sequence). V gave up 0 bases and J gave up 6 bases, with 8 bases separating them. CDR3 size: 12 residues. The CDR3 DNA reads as TGTGCCTGGAGTGTACGGGGTGATGGCTACACCTTC. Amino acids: CAWSVRGDGYTF.